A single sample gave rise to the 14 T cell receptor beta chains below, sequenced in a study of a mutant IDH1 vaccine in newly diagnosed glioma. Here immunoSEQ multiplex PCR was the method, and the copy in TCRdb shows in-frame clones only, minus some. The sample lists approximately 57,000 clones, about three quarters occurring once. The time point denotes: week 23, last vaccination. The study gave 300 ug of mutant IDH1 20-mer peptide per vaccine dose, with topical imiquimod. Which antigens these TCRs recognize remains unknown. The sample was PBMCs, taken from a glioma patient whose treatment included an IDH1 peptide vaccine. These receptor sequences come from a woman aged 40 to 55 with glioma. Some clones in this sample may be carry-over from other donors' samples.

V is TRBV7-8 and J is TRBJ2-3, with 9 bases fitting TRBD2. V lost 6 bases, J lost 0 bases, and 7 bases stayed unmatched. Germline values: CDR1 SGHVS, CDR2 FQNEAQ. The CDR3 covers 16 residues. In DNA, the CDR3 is TGTGCCAGCAGTCCTGCGACTAGCGGTAGCACAGATACGCAGTATTTT. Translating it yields CASSPATSGSTDTQYF.

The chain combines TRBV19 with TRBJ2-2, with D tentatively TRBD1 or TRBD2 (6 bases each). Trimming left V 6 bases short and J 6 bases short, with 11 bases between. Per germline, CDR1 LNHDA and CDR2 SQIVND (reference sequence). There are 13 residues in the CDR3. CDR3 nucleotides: TGTGCCAGTAGGGTCGGGGGCGCCGGGGAGCTGTTTTTT. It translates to CASRVGGAGELFF.

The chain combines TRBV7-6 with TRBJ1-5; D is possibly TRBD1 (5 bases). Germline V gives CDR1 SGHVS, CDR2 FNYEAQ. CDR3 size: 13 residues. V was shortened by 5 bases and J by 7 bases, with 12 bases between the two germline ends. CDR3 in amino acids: CASSPARDQPQHF. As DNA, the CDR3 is TGTGCCAGCAGCCCGGCCAGGGACCAGCCCCAGCATTTT.

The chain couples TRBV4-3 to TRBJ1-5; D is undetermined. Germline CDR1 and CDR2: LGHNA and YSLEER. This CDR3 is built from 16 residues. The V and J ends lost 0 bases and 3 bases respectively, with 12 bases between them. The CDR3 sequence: CASSQEATAPNQPQHF. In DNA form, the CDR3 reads TGCGCCAGCAGCCAAGAGGCAACTGCTCCCAATCAGCCCCAGCATTTT.

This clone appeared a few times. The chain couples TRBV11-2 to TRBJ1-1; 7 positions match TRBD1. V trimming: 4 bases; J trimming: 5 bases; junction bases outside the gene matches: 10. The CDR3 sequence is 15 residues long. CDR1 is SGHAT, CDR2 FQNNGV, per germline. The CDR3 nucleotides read TGTGCCAGCAGCTATAACACAGGGGTTTGGACTGAAGCTTTCTTT. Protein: CASSYNTGVWTEAFF.

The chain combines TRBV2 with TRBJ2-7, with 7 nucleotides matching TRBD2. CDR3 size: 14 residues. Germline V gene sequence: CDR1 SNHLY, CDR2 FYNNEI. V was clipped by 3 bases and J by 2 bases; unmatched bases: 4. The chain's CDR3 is CASSERETTYEQYF. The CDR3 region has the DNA TGTGCCAGCAGTGAGCGGGAGACTACCTACGAGCAGTACTTC.

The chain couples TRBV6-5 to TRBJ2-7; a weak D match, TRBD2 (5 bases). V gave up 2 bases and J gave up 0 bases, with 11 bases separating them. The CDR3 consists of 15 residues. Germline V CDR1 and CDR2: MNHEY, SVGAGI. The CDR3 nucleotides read TGTGCCAGCAGTTACCCCTCGGGAAACTCCTACGAGCAGTACTTC. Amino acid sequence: CASSYPSGNSYEQYF.

This CDR3 is CASSLIPIASYNEQFF. In nucleotides, the CDR3 is TGCGCCAGCAGCTTGATCCCCATTGCCTCCTACAATGAGCAGTTCTTC. The chain has TRBV5-1 and TRBJ2-1; D is undetermined. V was pared by 1 base and J by 0 bases, with 11 bases between. This CDR3 is built from 16 residues. CDR1 SGHRS and CDR2 YFSETQ come from the germline V gene. The variable domain in full, with the rest retrieved from reference TRBV5-1 and TRBJ2-1, is KAGVTQTPRYLIKTRGQQVTLSCSPISGHRSVSWYQQTPGQGLQFLFEYFSETQRNKGNFPGRFSGRQFSNSRSEMNVSTLELGDSALYLCASSLIPIASYNEQFFGPGTRLTVL.

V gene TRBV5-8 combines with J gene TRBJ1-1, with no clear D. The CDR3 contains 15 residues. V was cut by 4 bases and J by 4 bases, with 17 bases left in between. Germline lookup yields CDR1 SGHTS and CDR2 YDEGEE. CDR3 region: CASSGLHPRPTEAFF. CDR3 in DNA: TGTGCCAGCAGCGGGTTACACCCCAGGCCCACTGAAGCTTTCTTT.

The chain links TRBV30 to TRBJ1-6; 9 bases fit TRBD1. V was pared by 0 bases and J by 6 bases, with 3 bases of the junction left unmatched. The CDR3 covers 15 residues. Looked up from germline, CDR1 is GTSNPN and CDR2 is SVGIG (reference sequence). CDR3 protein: CAWSVTGGGNSPLHF. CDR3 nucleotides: TGTGCCTGGAGTGTGACAGGGGGAGGTAATTCACCCCTCCACTTT.

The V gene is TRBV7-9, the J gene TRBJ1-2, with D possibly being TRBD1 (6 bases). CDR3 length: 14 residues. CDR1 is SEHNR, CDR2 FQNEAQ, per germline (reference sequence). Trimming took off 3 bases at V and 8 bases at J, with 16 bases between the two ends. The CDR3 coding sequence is TGTGCCAGCAGCTTTCGTTGGCCAGGGGAGGGCTACACCTTC. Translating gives CASSFRWPGEGYTF. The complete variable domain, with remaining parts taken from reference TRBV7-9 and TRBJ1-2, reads DTGVSQNPRHKITKRGQNVTFRCDPISEHNRLYWYRQTLGQGPEFLTYFQNEAQLEKSRLLSDRFSAERPKGSFSTLEIQRTEQGDSAMYLCASSFRWPGEGYTFGSGTRLTVV.

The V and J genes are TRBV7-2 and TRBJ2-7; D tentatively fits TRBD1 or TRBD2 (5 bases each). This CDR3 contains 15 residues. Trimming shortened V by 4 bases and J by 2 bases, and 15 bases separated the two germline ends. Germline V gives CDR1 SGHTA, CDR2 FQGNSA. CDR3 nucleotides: TGTGCCAGCAGCTCCTACGGGGCCCGGACCTACGAGCAGTACTTC. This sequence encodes CASSSYGARTYEQYF.

The CDR3 spells CASRVGTGVPGELFF. The CDR3 DNA sequence: TGTGCCAGCAGGGTAGGGACAGGGGTTCCCGGGGAGCTGTTTTTT. The V and J genes are TRBV5-4 and TRBJ2-2; 10 bases line up with TRBD1. Germline CDR1 reads SGHNT; CDR2 reads YYREEE (reference sequence). This CDR3 is 15 amino acids long. Germline trimming cut 5 bases from V and 6 bases from J; bases unmatched to any gene: 7.

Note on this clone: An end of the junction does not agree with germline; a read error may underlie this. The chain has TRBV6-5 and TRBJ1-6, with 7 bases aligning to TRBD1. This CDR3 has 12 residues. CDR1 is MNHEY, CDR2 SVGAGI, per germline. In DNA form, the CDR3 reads TGCGGCACAGGGGCATATAATTCACCCCTCCACTTT. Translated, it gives CGTGAYNSPLHF.